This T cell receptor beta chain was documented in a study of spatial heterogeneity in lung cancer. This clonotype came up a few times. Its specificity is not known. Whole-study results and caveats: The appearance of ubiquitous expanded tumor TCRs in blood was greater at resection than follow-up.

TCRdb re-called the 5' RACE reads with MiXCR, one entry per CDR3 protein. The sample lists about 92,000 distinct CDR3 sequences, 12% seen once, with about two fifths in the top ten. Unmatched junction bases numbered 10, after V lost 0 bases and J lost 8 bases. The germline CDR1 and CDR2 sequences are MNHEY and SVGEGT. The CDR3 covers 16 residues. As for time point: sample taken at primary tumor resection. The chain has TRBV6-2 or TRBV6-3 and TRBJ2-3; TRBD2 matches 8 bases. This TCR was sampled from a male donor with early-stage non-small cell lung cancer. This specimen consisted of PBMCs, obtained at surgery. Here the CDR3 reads CASSYSQRERAITQYF. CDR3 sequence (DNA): TGTGCCAGCAGTTACTCCCAGCGGGAGAGGGCGATTACGCAGTATTTT.